The entry that follows covers one TCR beta chain sequence. Its antigen is unknown. No quality values exist for individual bases; no much larger clone is one base distant. This sample was included in a study of T cell responses to AZD1222 COVID-19 vaccine (dated by TCRdb to 2020 to 2022). Broadly, across the study: A total of 233 trial participants underwent TCR sequencing, of whom some 210 received two doses of AZD1222 and about 26 received two doses of the MenACWY control vaccine. Enrollment into the trials was organized by age into subgroups of 18-55, 56-69 and 70-plus years, and those subgroups contained approximately 150, 30 and 60 TCR-sequenced participants, respectively. The paper as a whole reports these results and caveats: No day 14 peak-response samples were available, so repertoires were characterized only after the peak T cell response. Conclusions about previously exposed vaccinees are limited, since just five or six AZD1222 recipients were seropositive for SARS-CoV-2 at baseline. After two AZD1222 doses, both the breadth and the depth of spike-specific TCRs were significantly higher than at day 0 and than in MenACWY recipients. The 56-69-year group was small, and its depth increase did not reach significance, likely because of low power. Vaccine-associated CD4 TCRs spanned the whole spike protein, with dominant responses in regions 160-218 and 743-854. Reportedly, close to half of the unique spike-specific TCRs recognized epitopes lying outside the regions that are mutated in the B.1.351 and B.1.1.7 variants. Most participants were white British and females outnumbered males, and the authors suggested that clonal diversity may have been underestimated.

The time point label on this specimen signifies: about 28 days (+/-7) after the second vaccine dose. AZD1222 recipients whose second dose came at about 4 weeks and those whose second dose came at about 12 weeks were combined into one group, since spike-specific TCR depth and breadth did not differ between the two schedules. Vaccinee samples were obtained from the UK trials COV001 and COV002, which included a single-blind randomized controlled phase 2/3 trial of AZD1222 (ChAdOx1 nCoV-19) in healthy adults. Trial participant PBMC samples were collected at day 0 and day 28 after the second dose for TCRbeta chain sequencing. V trim: 5 bases; J trim: 7 bases; unmatched bases: 18. CDR1 SGHAT and CDR2 FQNNGV are derived from the germline V gene. Including the terminal cysteine and phenylalanine, the CDR3 comprises 18 residues. Only the CDR3 DNA is retained, 54 bases long and in frame from the first base.

The CDR3 regions of human TCRbeta chains were analyzed by immunosequencing. The source study handled its data this way. TCRs in the repertoires were compared against a reference library of SARS-CoV-2-specific TCRs that had been generated with the MIRA antigen-specificity platform. Breadth was defined as the fraction of unique TCRs that were SARS-CoV-2-associated, and depth was defined as the fraction of total T cells that were SARS-CoV-2-associated. Each spike-specific TCR was assigned to its reactive spike region and to a CD4 or CD8 class using the MIRA data. Log10-transformed breadth and depth values were compared by one-way ANOVA with Sidak's multiple comparisons tests. This is the immuneACCESS table as TCRdb keeps it, with only in-frame sequences that have V and J called. A part of the clones is gone; compared with another copy, unresolved V genes explain less than half, and the rest is unexplained. That table supplies the V and J calls and clone size; D and trimming were determined from the DNA. This sample has 150,000 to 200,000 clones in its table, and just over 90% of those were observed once. Of the sample, 1% to 1.5% falls within the top ten clones.

The receptor was derived from an adult who received the AZD1222 COVID-19 vaccine. The V and J segments used are TRBV11-2 and TRBJ2-1, with 9 junctional bases fitting TRBD2. The source material was peripheral blood, sampled 28 days after the second AZD1222 dose. The DNA sequence reads TGTGCCAGCAGCCTTTTCTTATCCTTAGCGGGAGCGGGGAATGAGCAGTTCTTC. Translation gives CASSLFLSLAGAGNEQFF. Supplemented by the reference TRBV11-2 and TRBJ2-1 proteins around the CDR3, the complete variable domain is EAGVAQSPRYKIIEKRQSVAFWCNPISGHATLYWYQQILGQGPKLLIQFQNNGVVDDSQLPKDRFSAERLKGVDSTLKIQPAKLEDSAVYLCASSLFLSLAGAGNEQFFGPGTRLTVL.